Listed below are T cell receptor beta chains from one sample, sequenced in a study of T-cell reconstitution after alpha-beta-depleted transplantation in children. A single record per CDR3 protein comes from TCRdb applying MiXCR to the PCR reads. In the table there are hundreds of thousands of distinct CDR3 sequences, 16% of which are singletons. The sample here was PBMCs from the stem cell graft donor, taken from the stem cell graft. The receptors originated from a human donor who donated a stem cell graft to a child with acute myeloid leukemia. CDR3s include the opening cysteine and the closing phenylalanine or tryptophan. A D gene is named only where the DNA matches it firmly. Expanded clones are given a class, and other clones once, few, many or no size at all.

D	V	size	J	length	CDR3	DNA
.	TRBV5-1	.	TRBJ2-2	16	CASSPYRTASTGELFF	TGCGCCAGCAGCCCTTATCGCACCGCGAGCACCGGGGAGCTGTTTTTT
TRBD1	TRBV10-3	once	TRBJ1-1	14	CAISESDRGREAFF	TGTGCCATCAGTGAGTCCGACAGGGGCCGTGAAGCTTTCTTT
TRBD2	TRBV7-2	.	TRBJ2-3	17	CASSLQTSGGITDTQYF	TGTGCCAGCAGCTTGCAGACTAGCGGGGGAATCACAGATACGCAGTATTTT
TRBD1	TRBV5-6	.	TRBJ2-1	15	CASSRRDRGRNEQFF	TGTGCCAGCAGCCGCCGGGACAGGGGGAGAAATGAGCAGTTCTTC
.	TRBV5-6	.	TRBJ1-1	16	CASSLYIGTVNTEAFF	TGTGCCAGCAGCTTGTACATTGGAACAGTTAACACTGAAGCTTTCTTT
.	TRBV24-1	many	TRBJ2-3	13	CATSAANTDTQYF	TGTGCCACCAGCGCTGCGAACACAGATACGCAGTATTTT
TRBD2	TRBV12-3/TRBV12-4	.	TRBJ2-3	13	CASRTSGGDTQYF	TGTGCCAGCAGGACTAGCGGGGGAGATACGCAGTATTTT
TRBD1	TRBV5-1	many	TRBJ2-3	16	CASSTGTGGWTDTQYF	TGCGCCAGCAGCACCGGGACAGGGGGATGGACAGATACGCAGTATTTT
TRBD2	TRBV20-1	.	TRBJ2-1	15	CSARVWRGSYNEQFF	TGCAGTGCTAGGGTTTGGCGGGGGTCCTACAATGAGCAGTTCTTC
TRBD2	TRBV12-5	once	TRBJ2-3	15	CASGFLAGEVDTQYF	TGTGCTAGTGGTTTCCTTGCGGGGGAGGTAGATACGCAGTATTTT
.	TRBV6-7	.	TRBJ1-5	17	CASPRAGERMGNQPQHF	TGTGCCAGCCCCAGGGCAGGGGAAAGAATGGGCAATCAGCCCCAGCATTTT
.	TRBV5-1	many	TRBJ1-2	16	CASSLGTRKDNYGYTF	TGCGCCAGCAGCTTGGGTACTCGAAAGGATAACTATGGCTACACCTTC
.	TRBV7-6	many	TRBJ2-7	11	CASSMGTEQYF	TGTGCCAGCAGCATGGGGACAGAGCAGTACTTC
.	TRBV15	.	TRBJ1-1	18	CATSRARRAGDMNTEAFF	TGTGCCACCAGCAGAGCCAGGAGGGCAGGGGACATGAACACTGAAGCTTTCTTT
.	TRBV29-1	many	TRBJ2-1	12	CSVEGTYNEQFF	TGCAGCGTGGAGGGCACCTACAATGAGCAGTTCTTC
.	TRBV20-1	many	TRBJ2-1	16	CSARDPKGSPRNEQFF	TGCAGTGCTAGAGATCCTAAGGGCAGCCCTAGAAATGAGCAGTTCTTC
TRBD2	TRBV20-1	many	TRBJ2-3	15	CSARERSGVADTQYF	TGCAGTGCTAGAGAGCGCAGCGGGGTTGCAGATACGCAGTATTTT
TRBD1	TRBV20-1	.	TRBJ1-1	16	CSVRPPGQGPDTEAFF	TGCAGTGTCAGACCCCCGGGACAGGGACCGGACACTGAAGCTTTCTTT
.	TRBV20-1	many	TRBJ2-3	15	CSATSIGLNLYTQYF	TGCAGTGCTACGTCTATTGGACTAAACCTTTATACGCAGTATTTT
TRBD1	TRBV5-6	many	TRBJ2-1	16	CASSVMDRGVRSEQFF	TGTGCCAGCAGCGTTATGGACAGGGGGGTTCGTAGTGAGCAGTTCTTC
.	TRBV20-1	.	TRBJ1-5	16	CSATKPKGRGNQPQHF	TGCAGTGCTACCAAACCCAAGGGGCGAGGCAATCAGCCCCAGCATTTT
TRBD1	TRBV12-3/TRBV12-4	many	TRBJ1-1	15	CASSFEGLRDREAFF	TGTGCCAGCAGTTTTGAAGGGCTGAGGGACAGAGAAGCTTTCTTT
TRBD2	TRBV20-1	many	TRBJ2-1	16	CSARDPGGGTNNEQFF	TGCAGTGCTAGAGATCCTGGCGGGGGGACAAACAATGAGCAGTTCTTC
TRBD2	TRBV27	few	TRBJ2-3	15	CASSLVLAGAWTQYF	TGTGCCAGCAGTTTGGTCCTAGCGGGGGCATGGACGCAGTATTTT
TRBD1	TRBV29-1	many	TRBJ1-1	14	CSVERTGMNTEAFF	TGCAGCGTCGAACGGACAGGGATGAACACTGAAGCTTTCTTT
.	TRBV27	.	TRBJ1-3	13	CASSLGQGHTIYF	TGTGCCAGCAGTTTAGGTCAGGGCCACACCATATATTTT
.	TRBV20-1	few	TRBJ2-2	15	CSAGGSRGGYVELFF	TGCAGTGCTGGGGGGTCGAGGGGGGGTTACGTGGAGCTGTTTTTT
.	TRBV20-1	many	TRBJ1-2	15	CSAHDRQGRYGGYTF	TGCAGTGCCCATGACCGGCAGGGCCGATATGGAGGCTACACCTTC
.	TRBV6-5	few	TRBJ1-4	15	CASSYGGTLDEKLFF	TGTGCCAGCAGTTACGGAGGGACTCTTGATGAAAAACTGTTTTTT
.	TRBV11-1	.	TRBJ2-1	18	CASSPAGGSSSSYNEQFF	TGTGCCAGCAGCCCGGCAGGCGGTTCTAGCTCATCCTACAATGAGCAGTTCTTC
TRBD1	TRBV4-1	.	TRBJ2-5	16	CASSQVIRGSRETQYF	TGCGCCAGCAGCCAAGTAATCAGGGGGTCCCGTGAGACCCAGTACTTC
.	TRBV20-1	many	TRBJ1-1	13	CSARTDPDTEAFF	TGCAGTGCTAGAACTGACCCGGACACTGAAGCTTTCTTT
TRBD1	TRBV6-1	many	TRBJ1-5	16	CASSRTGSLYHQPQHF	TGTGCCAGCAGTCGGACAGGGTCCCTTTATCATCAGCCCCAGCATTTT
.	TRBV6-2/TRBV6-3	.	TRBJ2-1	15	CASSVQHSSYNEQFF	TGTGCCAGCAGTGTACAACACAGCTCCTACAATGAGCAGTTCTTC
.	TRBV5-1	few	TRBJ2-7	13	CASSNTGPYEQYF	TGCGCCAGCAGCAACACAGGGCCCTACGAGCAGTACTTC
TRBD1	TRBV20-1	many	TRBJ2-3	13	CSPGQGDPDTQYF	TGCAGTCCGGGGCAGGGGGACCCAGATACGCAGTATTTT
.	TRBV20-1	many	TRBJ2-3	14	CSAREWVRTDTQYF	TGCAGTGCTAGAGAGTGGGTGCGGACAGATACGCAGTATTTT
.	TRBV7-8	few	TRBJ2-3	16	CASSRLPGQSTDTQYF	TGTGCCAGCAGCCGTTTACCGGGACAAAGCACAGATACGCAGTATTTT
.	TRBV20-1	many	TRBJ2-1	14	CSARGASQNNEQFF	TGCAGTGCTAGAGGGGCTTCTCAGAACAATGAGCAGTTCTTC
TRBD2	TRBV11-1	.	TRBJ2-2	17	CASSSTSGGLNTGELFF	TGTGCCAGCAGCTCTACTAGCGGGGGACTCAACACCGGGGAGCTGTTTTTT
TRBD1	TRBV20-1	.	TRBJ1-5	16	CSAGQGGGQGVQPQHF	TGCAGTGCTGGTCAGGGCGGGGGACAGGGGGTCCAGCCCCAGCATTTT
TRBD1	TRBV28	once	TRBJ2-6	16	CASSSPGTAGANVLTF	TGTGCCAGCAGTTCCCCCGGGACAGCAGGGGCCAACGTCCTGACTTTC
TRBD1	TRBV27	.	TRBJ1-4	13	CASSGQGVLKLFF	TGTGCCAGCAGCGGACAGGGTGTGTTGAAACTGTTTTTT
TRBD1	TRBV7-2	many	TRBJ2-5	15	CASSFGTGARETQYF	TGTGCCAGCAGCTTCGGGACAGGGGCGCGAGAGACCCAGTACTTC
.	TRBV6-5	many	TRBJ2-2	12	CASSSAGGELFF	TGTGCCAGCAGTAGTGCAGGCGGGGAGCTGTTTTTT
TRBD1	TRBV29-1	many	TRBJ2-5	13	CSVDLTGGETQYF	TGCAGCGTTGATCTGACAGGGGGAGAGACCCAGTACTTC
.	TRBV5-6	few	TRBJ2-5	12	CASSLSSETQYF	TGTGCCAGCAGCTTGTCATCGGAGACCCAGTACTTC
.	TRBV7-9	.	TRBJ2-3	17	CASSTRPQTENTDTQYF	TGTGCCAGCAGCACCCGCCCCCAGACAGAAAACACAGATACGCAGTATTTT